Each of the 14 T cell receptor beta chains below was sequenced from the same sample in a study of cytomegalovirus exposure and HLA in healthy donors (TCRdb year 2017). Receptor libraries were prepared by the immunoSEQ multiplex PCR assay. For the multiplex PCR, a mixture combining 60 forward primers for TCR Vbeta segments and 13 reverse primers for TCR Jbeta segments was used. This immuneACCESS table, as held by TCRdb, lists in-frame sequences with V and J called but not all clones. Of the missing ones, under half trace to an unresolved V gene in checked studies; the others have no known cause. A total of some 57,000 clones appear in this sample, 80% to 90% of them only once. Of the sample, about 1.6% is held by the ten largest clones. The sequencing sample was made of PBMCs. These receptors came from a man aged 30-40 years in good health and CMV-seropositive.

The gene calls are TRBV7-8 and TRBJ1-4, with D perhaps TRBD1 (5 bases). V lost 5 bases to trimming and J lost 10 bases, with 20 bases between them. Germline V lookup: CDR1 SGHVS, CDR2 FQNEAQ. The CDR3 length is 15 residues. CDR3 residues: CASSPVGVGGTKLFF. CDR3 DNA sequence: TGTGCCAGCAGCCCAGTCGGGGTCGGGGGTACAAAACTGTTTTTT.

This chain connects TRBV7-6 to TRBJ2-1; the match to TRBD1 covers 9 bases. This CDR3 contains 14 residues. V was clipped by 4 bases and J by 2 bases; unmatched bases: 0. Germline CDR1 SGHVS, CDR2 FNYEAQ. For the CDR3, the DNA is TGTGCCAGCAGCTGGGACAGGGCCTACAATGAGCAGTTCTTC. Amino acid sequence: CASSWDRAYNEQFF.

The chain employs TRBV2 and TRBJ2-3; D gene unclear. The CDR3 is 13 amino acids. The V end lost 10 bases, the J end lost 0 bases, and 11 bases lay between the germline ends. Germline V gene data show CDR1 as SNHLY and CDR2 as FYNNEI. The CDR3 protein is CANSHASTDTQYF. Here the CDR3 DNA reads TGTGCCAACTCTCACGCGAGCACAGATACGCAGTATTTT.

The chain uses TRBV7-9 and TRBJ1-1; weak D call: TRBD1 (6 bases). The ends were cut back, 5 bases at V and 6 bases at J, with 19 bases in the middle. Germline assignment: CDR1 SEHNR and CDR2 FQNEAQ (reference sequence). The CDR3 loop spans 15 amino acids. DNA of the CDR3: TGTGCCAGCAGCCAATTCCAGGGGATTACGTCTGAAGCTTTCTTT. Its translation: CASSQFQGITSEAFF.

The J gene is TRBJ2-3, the V gene TRBV19; D is possibly TRBD2 (5 bases). Trimming took 3 bases from V and 2 from J, leaving 24 bases between them. Germline V gene lookup returns CDR1 LNHDA and CDR2 SQIVND (reference sequence). The CDR3 has 19 amino acids. Written as DNA, the CDR3 is TGTGCCAGTAGTATTACATCCGGACTGCCCCTCTCTAACACAGATACGCAGTATTTT. This gives the protein CASSITSGLPLSNTDTQYF.

To note about this clone: Mismatch with germline at one junction end may stem from a read error. CDR3 sequence reads: CASSSLAGGTNNGQFF. CDR3 sequence (DNA): TGTGCTAGCAGCTCCCTAGCGGGAGGTACAAACAATGGGCAGTTCTTC. The rearrangement uses TRBV7-7 and TRBJ2-1, with 11 bases aligning to TRBD2. From germline, CDR1 is SSHAT and CDR2 FNYEAQ (reference sequence). The CDR3 has 16 amino acids.

The gene calls are TRBV27 and TRBJ2-2, with 11 bases matching TRBD1. The CDR3 covers 17 residues. V was pared by 3 bases and J by 2 bases, with 5 bases of the junction left unmatched. Germline V CDR1 and CDR2: MNHEY, SMNVEV (reference sequence). The CDR3: CASSFRTGGANTGELFF. For the CDR3, the DNA is TGTGCCAGCAGTTTCCGGACAGGGGGCGCCAACACCGGGGAGCTGTTTTTT.

The chain combines TRBV10-3 with TRBJ2-7; 9 bases match TRBD1. Germline V gene data show CDR1 as ENHRY and CDR2 as SYGVKD. This CDR3 has 16 amino acids. Trimming removed 1 base from V and 0 bases from J; junction bases left unmatched: 4. The CDR3 coding sequence is TGTGCCATCAGTGAGTACCGGGACAGGGACTCCTACGAGCAGTACTTC. It codes for CAISEYRDRDSYEQYF.

The chain combines TRBV5-1 with TRBJ2-7; 10 nucleotides agree with TRBD1. The V gene's germline CDR1 is SGHRS and CDR2 YFSETQ. V lost 3 bases to trimming and J lost 6 bases; unmatched junction nucleotides: 12. CDR3 length: 16 residues. CDR3 DNA: TGCGCCAGCAGCTCGGGGCCGGGACAGGGGTTGGGCGAGCAGTACTTC. It yields the protein CASSSGPGQGLGEQYF.

This sequence joins TRBV5-1 and TRBJ1-6; 9 bases are shared with TRBD1. The CDR3 runs 13 residues. V shed 5 bases and J 7 bases; nucleotides not matched to a gene: 1. Germline-derived CDR1 and CDR2 are SGHRS and YFSETQ. CDR3 coding DNA: TGCGCCAGCAGAGGGACAGGGAATTCACCCCTCCACTTT. Protein product: CASRGTGNSPLHF.

J is TRBJ2-4 and V is TRBV29-1; 8 nucleotides match TRBD1. Losses at the gene ends were 5 bases for V and 4 bases for J; bases not matched to a gene: 4. Germline loops: CDR1 SQVTM, CDR2 ANQGSEA. This CDR3 comprises 13 residues. The CDR3 nucleotides read TGCAGCGTTTTGGACAGGGAGAAAAACATTCAGTACTTC. It codes for CSVLDREKNIQYF.

This clone appeared a single time. CDR3 bases: TGTGCCAGCAGCCCCAAGGGAGAGGCCAAGGGGTTCTTC. This gives the protein CASSPKGEAKGFF. The chain has TRBV21-1 and TRBJ2-1; TRBD2, the D gene given by the table, was not confirmed from the DNA. TRBV21-1 is classified as a pseudogene. The CDR3 spans 13 residues.

CDR3 loop: CASSHTGTGRYEQYF. The CDR3 coding sequence is TGTGCCAGCAGCCACACCGGGACAGGGAGGTACGAGCAGTACTTC. The rearrangement links TRBV7-9 to TRBJ2-7, with 9 bases that match TRBD1. The V gene's germline CDR1 is SEHNR and CDR2 FQNEAQ (reference sequence). The CDR3 is made up of 15 amino acids. J lost 4 bases, V lost 5 bases, and 9 bases had no gene match.

This chain uses TRBV10-3 with TRBJ2-5; 12 positions agree with TRBD2. This CDR3 has 15 residues. V shed 5 bases and J 4 bases; nucleotides not matched to a gene: 5. Germline V gene sequence: CDR1 ENHRY, CDR2 SYGVKD. DNA for the CDR3: TGTGCCATCAGTCCCACTAGCGGGAGGTCAGAGACCCAGTACTTC. This encodes CAISPTSGRSETQYF.